The next 11 T cell receptor beta chains were all read from a single sample in a study of T cell responses to AZD1222 COVID-19 vaccine. Sequencing used immunoSEQ multiplex PCR; TCRdb keeps in-frame clones, though not all of them. Of 100,000 to 150,000 clones detected, around 90% appear once; the ten largest clones hold around 1%. This specimen consisted of peripheral blood, obtained 28 days after the second AZD1222 dose. The receptors stem from an adult who received the AZD1222 COVID-19 vaccine.

This chain joins TRBV5-4 and TRBJ2-1; 8 nucleotides align to TRBD2. The CDR3 extends over 15 amino acids. The ends lost 3 bases at V and 2 bases at J; junction bases unmatched: 4. Looked up from germline, CDR1 is SGHNT and CDR2 is YYREEE (reference sequence). The DNA of the CDR3 is TGTGCCAGCAGCTGGGAGCGGGAGACCTACAATGAGCAGTTCTTC. Translation: CASSWERETYNEQFF.

The rearrangement links TRBV12-3 or TRBV12-4 to TRBJ1-2, with D perhaps matching TRBD1 (6 bases). There are 12 residues in the CDR3. The V end lost 8 bases, the J end lost 8 bases, and 15 bases lay between the germline ends. The CDR3 reads CASGSGAKGYTF. CDR3 bases: TGTGCCAGCGGTTCGGGGGCGAAGGGCTACACCTTC.

The V and J genes are TRBV29-1 and TRBJ2-5; a possible D gene is TRBD2 (5 bases). V lost 4 bases and J lost 4, with 13 bases in between. The germline V gene encodes CDR1 SQVTM and CDR2 ANQGSEA. This CDR3 is built from 13 residues. As DNA, the CDR3 is TGCAGCGTTGCGGAGGCCCGAGGAGAGACCCAGTACTTC. Residues: CSVAEARGETQYF.

The chain links TRBV15 to TRBJ1-5; possibly TRBD1 for D (5 bases). V lost 0 bases to trimming and J lost 9 bases, with 12 bases between them. CDR1 is LNHNV, CDR2 YYDKDF, per germline (reference sequence). The CDR3 has 14 amino acids. The CDR3 bases are TGTGCCACCAGCAGAGATATGGGGCGCGGGCCCCAGCATTTT. This codes for CATSRDMGRGPQHF.

This chain uses TRBV5-1 with TRBJ2-3; D uncertain. The germline gives CDR1 SGHRS, CDR2 YFSETQ. This CDR3 is built from 14 residues. The ends were cut back, 4 bases at V and 3 bases at J, with 12 bases in the middle. This CDR3 is CASSPRAGTDTQYF. CDR3 in DNA: TGCGCCAGCAGCCCCCGGGCTGGAACAGATACGCAGTATTTT.

V usage is TRBV5-1 and J usage is TRBJ2-5; D may be TRBD1 or TRBD2 (5 bases each). CDR1 and CDR2 (germline): SGHRS, YFSETQ. This CDR3 contains 14 residues. Trimming shortened V by 3 bases and J by 5 bases, and 14 bases separated the two germline ends. The CDR3 region has the DNA TGCGCCAGCAGCTCTGGGACGGCGGAGGAGACCCAGTACTTC. Translation: CASSSGTAEETQYF.

The chain combines TRBV28 with TRBJ2-5, with TRBD2 matching over 7 bases. This CDR3 spans 14 amino acids. V trimming: 10 bases; J trimming: 4 bases; junction bases outside the gene matches: 12. Germline loops: CDR1 MDHEN, CDR2 SYDVKM. In DNA form, the CDR3 reads TGTGCCACCTCAGGGTTCCCGGGGGGAGAGACCCAGTACTTC. This encodes CATSGFPGGETQYF.

The chain couples TRBV6-5 to TRBJ2-2; 8 nucleotides line up with TRBD1. After removal of 2 bases from V and 8 bases from J, the junction contained 7 bases not matched to a gene. The CDR3 sequence is 15 residues long. Germline-derived CDR1 and CDR2 are MNHEY and SVGAGI. The CDR3 bases are TGTGCCAGCAGTTACCCGGGACAGGTTTTGGGGGAGCTGTTTTTT. This gives the protein CASSYPGQVLGELFF.

The CDR3 DNA reads TGTGCCAGCAGTTACTCGTTTCTCGGGGTGACCTACGAGCAGTACTTC. Its translation is CASSYSFLGVTYEQYF. The chain couples TRBV6-6 to TRBJ2-7, with D tentatively TRBD2 (5 bases). This CDR3 has 16 amino acids. The V and J ends lost 0 bases and 2 bases respectively, with 14 bases between them. The germline V gene encodes CDR1 MNHNY and CDR2 SVGAGI (reference sequence).

V and J are TRBV3-1 (or the pseudogene TRBV3-2) and TRBJ1-6; no reliable D call. V was trimmed by 0 bases and J by 9 bases, leaving 6 bases between them. This CDR3 contains 13 residues. Germline lookup yields CDR1 LGHDT and CDR2 YNNKEL (reference sequence). The CDR3 coding sequence is TGTGCCAGCAGCCAAGAAGGTGTTTCACCCCTCCACTTT. This gives the protein CASSQEGVSPLHF.

This chain joins TRBV3-1 (or the pseudogene TRBV3-2) and TRBJ2-2; TRBD1 agrees at 8 bases. V lost 2 bases to trimming and J lost 5 bases; unmatched junction nucleotides: 7. Germline V gene sequence: CDR1 LGHDT, CDR2 YNNKEL (reference sequence). CDR3 size: 16 residues. This CDR3 reads CASSQRTGGRTGELFF. In DNA form, the CDR3 reads TGTGCCAGCAGCCAACGAACAGGGGGAAGAACCGGGGAGCTGTTTTTT.